This TCR beta chain was sequenced during a study of T cell responses to AZD1222 COVID-19 vaccine. Produced via immunoSEQ multiplex PCR; TCRdb's table is partial and in-frame only. This repertoire shows roughly 70,000 clones, 80% to 95% found once; its top ten account for roughly 6%. V trimming: 8 bases; J trimming: 3 bases; junction bases outside the gene matches: 4. From germline, CDR1 is SQVTM and CDR2 ANQGSEA. This CDR3 region has 13 residues. This clone was seen a handful of times. The V and J genes are TRBV29-1 and TRBJ2-3, with 11 bases that match TRBD1. The sample was peripheral blood, taken 28 days after the second dose of the MenACWY control vaccine. The receptor comes from an adult who received the MenACWY meningococcal vaccine as a control. The CDR3 loop is CSLGTGGTDTQYF. In DNA form, the CDR3 reads TGCAGCCTTGGGACAGGGGGGACAGATACGCAGTATTTT.